This T cell receptor (beta chain) was recorded in a study of OX40 agonist ivuxolimab in advanced cancers. Background on the study: Given to patients was ivuxolimab, an agonistic anti-OX40 (CD134) antibody.

TCRdb's table, derived via immunoSEQ multiplex PCR, lists solely in-frame clones and lacks some. This sample yields 70,000 to 80,000 clones, of which around nine tenths are seen a single time; around 6.1% belongs to the top ten. CDR1 is SGHTS and CDR2 is YDEGEE in the germline V gene. V was pared by 4 bases and J by 0 bases, with 16 bases between. This CDR3 contains 16 residues. The chain combines TRBV5-8 with TRBJ2-5; no reliable D call. The receptor was isolated from an adult with an advanced solid tumor such as melanoma, head and neck, liver or kidney cancer. Specimen: CD4+ or CD8+ T cells sorted from blood, collected in a trial of the OX40 agonist ivuxolimab. The CDR3 here is CASSPPPRTYQETQYF. In DNA form, the CDR3 reads TGTGCCAGCAGCCCGCCACCGCGGACGTACCAAGAGACCCAGTACTTC.